The source of this T cell receptor (beta chain) is a study of T cells expressing NK-cell markers. Study background: It was sorted CD3+CD56-NKG2C+, CD3+CD56+NKG2C- and CD3+CD56+NKG2C+ T cells that provided the TCR beta repertoires.

The CDR3 runs 13 residues. Libraries used 5'RACE template switching adding universal primer site and UMIs. No DNA is given; TCRdb re-called the 5' RACE reads and lists each CDR3 protein once. The sample is made up of 300,000 to 500,000 distinct CDR3 sequences, and the top ten hold roughly a tenth of it. Overall study findings and caveats: Dominant NKG2C+ clonotype frequencies of roughly 1.0-8% of CD8+ T cells were measured in over 5 donors.

In regard to this clonotype: The antigen is not known.

Source material: blood T cells: a sorted CD56 or NKG2C T cell subset, CD4+ or CD8+ T cells, or bulk PBMC T cells (not recorded which). The V and J genes are TRBV12-3 or TRBV12-4 and TRBJ2-7; TCRdb designates TRBD1, a call that cannot be tested without DNA. The clonotype comes from a woman in her 50s in good health. The chain's CDR3 is CASSRRGASEQYF.